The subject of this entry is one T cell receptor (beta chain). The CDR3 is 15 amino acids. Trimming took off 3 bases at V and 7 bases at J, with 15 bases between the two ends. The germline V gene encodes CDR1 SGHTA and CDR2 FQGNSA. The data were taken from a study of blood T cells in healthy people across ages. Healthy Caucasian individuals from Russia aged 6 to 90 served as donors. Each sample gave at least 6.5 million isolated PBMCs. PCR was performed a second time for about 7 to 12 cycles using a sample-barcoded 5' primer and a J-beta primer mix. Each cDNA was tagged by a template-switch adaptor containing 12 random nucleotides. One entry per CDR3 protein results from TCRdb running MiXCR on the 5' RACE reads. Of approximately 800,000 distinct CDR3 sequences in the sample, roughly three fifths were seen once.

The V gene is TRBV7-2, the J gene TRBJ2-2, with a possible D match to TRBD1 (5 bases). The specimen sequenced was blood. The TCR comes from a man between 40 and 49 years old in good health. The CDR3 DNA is TGTGCCAGCAGCTTCGGTTCAGGGTACTACGGGGAGCTGTTTTTT. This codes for CASSFGSGYYGELFF.